This T cell receptor beta chain was retrieved from a study of blood T cells in healthy people across ages. Findings and caveats of the study: In these data, TCR beta diversity tracked strongly with naive T cell percentage. The study found more naive CD4+ cells and higher diversity in long-lived than aged donors.

A note on this clonotype: Its matching antigen is unknown.

The CDR3 is 13 amino acids. Trimming took 3 bases from V and 6 from J; bases not matched to a gene: 4. Germline-derived CDR1 and CDR2 are KGHSH and LQKENI. A second PCR, run for about 6 to 12 cycles, used a sample-barcoded 5' primer plus a J-beta primer mix. Researchers report that a template-switch adaptor with 12 random nucleotides tagged each cDNA molecule. Via MiXCR, TCRdb re-called the 5' RACE reads, giving one row per CDR3 protein. The data contain about 1.6 million distinct CDR3 sequences, roughly 32% of them singletons. The sample consisted of blood. The V and J genes are TRBV18 and TRBJ1-2; 7 nucleotides align to TRBD1. The source of this sequence is a young woman in good health. The CDR3 sequence is CASSPDRLDGYTF. DNA for the CDR3: TGTGCCAGCTCACCGGACAGGTTGGATGGCTACACCTTC.